This T cell receptor (beta chain) originates from a study of T cells after yellow fever vaccination. This clonotype was counted a few times. Its antigen is undetermined. This CDR3 region has 15 residues. In germline, CDR1 is DFQATT, CDR2 SNEGSKA (reference sequence). J was trimmed by 0 bases and V by 5 bases; bases with no gene match: 8. Conversion of TCR transcripts into cDNA relied on 5'RACE template switching, which added a universal primer site and UMIs. In TCRdb, the 5' RACE reads were re-called with MiXCR into one record per CDR3 protein. The sample contains 310,000 or so distinct CDR3 sequences, around 4% of which appear only once. Regarding the study as a whole: Faster peaking, at day 5 versus 15, marked a secondary response that was weaker. The appearance of a small share of clonotypes in both CD4 and CD8 compartments was observed.

The sequenced sample was PBMCs, obtained on the day of the yellow fever booster vaccination. V usage is TRBV20-1 and J usage is TRBJ1-1, with 8 bases matching TRBD1. This receptor was obtained from a man younger than 35 who received the YFV17D yellow fever vaccine. The DNA of the CDR3 is TGCAGTGCTCCTACCCAGGGGGCCCTGAACACTGAAGCTTTCTTT. Translation: CSAPTQGALNTEAFF.